This is a list of T cell receptor beta chains from one sample in a study of cytomegalovirus exposure and HLA in healthy donors. Clones were sequenced by immunoSEQ multiplex PCR, and TCRdb holds only the in-frame ones, with some missing. The data show about 130,000 clones, with roughly 18% seen just once and about 3% held by the top ten. Sequenced material: PBMCs. The receptors stem from a female donor in good health and CMV-seropositive. The CDR3 runs from the conserved cysteine through the conserved F or W. A D gene is named only where the DNA matches it firmly. Rows give clone size only sometimes, using once, few, many, or a class for an expanded clone.

V: TRBV29-1; D: NA; J: TRBJ1-1; size: NA; CDR3: CSDRQNTEAFF; DNA: TGCAGCGATCGACAGAACACTGAAGCTTTCTTT
V: TRBV30; D: TRBD2; J: TRBJ2-3; size: few; CDR3: CAYSGTPDTQYF; DNA: TGTGCCTATAGCGGGACCCCAGATACGCAGTATTTT
V: TRBV9; D: NA; J: TRBJ1-2; size: NA; CDR3: CASSVGAVANYGYTF; DNA: TGTGCCAGCAGCGTAGGGGCAGTAGCTAACTATGGCTACACCTTC
V: TRBV6-5; D: TRBD1; J: TRBJ2-7; size: NA; CDR3: CASSYSGTGNYEQYF; DNA: TGTGCCAGCAGTTACTCGGGGACAGGGAACTACGAGCAGTACTTC
V: TRBV9; D: NA; J: TRBJ1-1; size: NA; CDR3: CASSVEGENTEAFF; DNA: TGTGCCAGCAGCGTAGAAGGGGAAAACACTGAAGCTTTCTTT
V: TRBV29-1; D: NA; J: TRBJ2-5; size: few; CDR3: CSVGREETQYF; DNA: TGCAGCGTTGGGAGGGAGGAGACCCAGTACTTC
V: TRBV4-3; D: NA; J: TRBJ1-3; size: NA; CDR3: CASSQDVARGGTPGNTIYF; DNA: TGCGCCAGCAGCCAAGATGTTGCGAGGGGGGGCACCCCTGGAAACACCATATATTTT
V: TRBV5-1; D: TRBD1; J: TRBJ2-5; size: few; CDR3: CASSLNTGGAETQYF; DNA: TGCGCCAGCAGCTTGAACACAGGGGGCGCCGAGACCCAGTACTTC
V: TRBV6-1; D: TRBD1; J: TRBJ2-7; size: NA; CDR3: CASSRTGGEQYF; DNA: TGTGCCAGCAGTAGAACAGGGGGCGAGCAGTACTTC
V: TRBV7-9; D: NA; J: TRBJ2-1; size: few; CDR3: CASSGAADLNEQFF; DNA: TGTGCCAGCAGCGGGGCGGCGGATTTGAATGAGCAGTTCTTC
V: TRBV5-4; D: TRBD1; J: TRBJ2-7; size: NA; CDR3: CASSQKRTGVGEQYF; DNA: TGTGCCAGCAGCCAGAAACGAACAGGGGTGGGCGAGCAGTACTTC
V: TRBV5-1; D: TRBD2; J: TRBJ2-5; size: NA; CDR3: CASSAGTSGGYHQETQYF; DNA: TGCGCCAGCAGCGCCGGGACTAGCGGGGGGTACCACCAAGAGACCCAGTACTTC
V: TRBV6-1; D: TRBD1; J: TRBJ2-5; size: few; CDR3: CASSEGWDSMLPLQETQYF; DNA: TGTGCCAGCAGTGAAGGTTGGGACAGTATGCTCCCATTGCAGGAGACCCAGTACTTC
V: TRBV27; D: TRBD2; J: TRBJ2-1; size: once; CDR3: CASSPPRTSGYNEQFF; DNA: TGTGCCAGCAGTCCCCCCCGGACTAGCGGTTACAATGAGCAGTTCTTC
V: TRBV2; D: TRBD2; J: TRBJ2-1; size: NA; CDR3: CARIAGLVDEQFF; DNA: TGTGCCAGAATAGCGGGCCTGGTGGATGAGCAGTTCTTC
V: TRBV2; D: NA; J: TRBJ2-4; size: NA; CDR3: CASRRGMTGHYLNIQYF; DNA: TGTGCCAGCAGGAGGGGGATGACGGGGCACTACTTAAACATTCAGTACTTC
V: TRBV6-1; D: NA; J: TRBJ1-6; size: few; CDR3: CASRGLRNSPLHF; DNA: TGTGCCAGCAGGGGGCTTCGCAATTCACCCCTCCACTTT
V: TRBV30; D: NA; J: TRBJ2-7; size: few; CDR3: CAWSGGTAYEQYF; DNA: TGTGCCTGGAGTGGCGGCACGGCCTACGAGCAGTACTTC
V: TRBV5-1; D: TRBD2; J: TRBJ2-3; size: NA; CDR3: CASRRTSGVTDTQYF; DNA: TGCGCCAGCAGACGGACGAGCGGGGTTACAGATACGCAGTATTTT
V: TRBV29-1; D: NA; J: TRBJ2-7; size: NA; CDR3: CSVEEMDSYEQYF; DNA: TGCAGCGTTGAGGAGATGGACAGCTACGAGCAGTACTTC
V: TRBV18; D: NA; J: TRBJ1-2; size: NA; CDR3: CASSPDAGPNYGYTF; DNA: TGTGCCAGCTCACCAGACGCAGGGCCGAACTATGGCTACACCTTC
V: TRBV9; D: TRBD1; J: TRBJ2-7; size: NA; CDR3: CASSVGGQGITEQYF; DNA: TGTGCCAGCAGCGTAGGGGGACAGGGGATTACAGAGCAGTACTTC
V: TRBV28; D: NA; J: TRBJ2-7; size: NA; CDR3: CASTPVFGVYEQYF; DNA: TGTGCCAGCACCCCAGTGTTCGGGGTCTACGAGCAGTACTTC
V: TRBV19; D: NA; J: TRBJ1-1; size: few; CDR3: CAARGYSNTEAFF; DNA: TGTGCCGCTCGAGGTTACTCGAACACTGAAGCTTTCTTT
V: TRBV5-1; D: TRBD1; J: TRBJ2-7; size: NA; CDR3: CASSEQGDEQYF; DNA: TGCGCCAGCAGCGAACAGGGGGACGAGCAGTACTTC
V: TRBV5-1; D: TRBD1; J: TRBJ1-1; size: NA; CDR3: CASSQTGGSGGNTEAFF; DNA: TGCGCCAGCAGTCAAACAGGGGGCAGTGGGGGGAACACTGAAGCTTTCTTT
V: TRBV5-6; D: NA; J: TRBJ1-3; size: NA; CDR3: CASSSPDTSGNTIYF; DNA: TGTGCCAGCAGCTCCCCTGACACATCTGGAAACACCATATATTTT
V: TRBV28; D: NA; J: TRBJ2-7; size: NA; CDR3: CASTTLGGQGAYEQYF; DNA: TGTGCCAGCACTACCCTGGGGGGGCAGGGGGCTTACGAGCAGTACTTC
V: TRBV10-1; D: NA; J: TRBJ2-2; size: few; CDR3: CASSDYSGELFF; DNA: TGCGCCAGCAGTGATTACTCCGGGGAGCTGTTTTTT
V: TRBV5-6; D: NA; J: TRBJ1-4; size: NA; CDR3: CASSQGRNEKLFF; DNA: TGTGCCAGCAGTCAGGGCAGGAATGAAAAACTGTTTTTT
V: TRBV5-1; D: TRBD2; J: TRBJ2-3; size: few; CDR3: CASSLGLAGAGTDTQYF; DNA: TGCGCCAGCAGCTTGGGACTAGCGGGGGCTGGCACAGATACGCAGTATTTT
V: TRBV5-6; D: TRBD1; J: TRBJ1-1; size: NA; CDR3: CASSWDRGNTEAFF; DNA: TGTGCCAGCAGCTGGGACAGGGGGAACACTGAAGCTTTCTTT
V: TRBV5-6; D: NA; J: TRBJ2-3; size: NA; CDR3: CASSHSGADTQYF; DNA: TGTGCCAGCAGCCACTCGGGGGCAGATACGCAGTATTTT
V: TRBV7-9; D: NA; J: TRBJ2-7; size: NA; CDR3: CASSFVGGYEQYF; DNA: TGTGCCAGCAGCTTTGTGGGGGGCTACGAGCAGTACTTC
V: TRBV7-9; D: NA; J: TRBJ1-1; size: NA; CDR3: CASSFGGGTEAFF; DNA: TGTGCCAGCAGCTTTGGGGGCGGGACTGAAGCTTTCTTT
V: TRBV7-2; D: TRBD1; J: TRBJ1-5; size: NA; CDR3: CASSLVGGGNNQPQHF; DNA: TGTGCCAGCAGCTTAGTAGGGGGCGGAAACAATCAGCCCCAGCATTTT
V: TRBV13; D: NA; J: TRBJ1-2; size: NA; CDR3: CASSLAGSNYGYTF; DNA: TGTGCCAGCAGCTTAGCAGGGTCTAACTATGGCTACACCTTC
V: TRBV6-4; D: TRBD1; J: TRBJ2-1; size: NA; CDR3: CASSDGTGVNEQFF; DNA: TGTGCCAGCAGTGACGGGACAGGGGTCAATGAGCAGTTCTTC
V: TRBV7-9; D: NA; J: TRBJ1-2; size: NA; CDR3: CASSLLDLSIGSGYTF; DNA: TGTGCCAGCAGCTTATTAGACCTATCCATCGGGAGCGGCTACACCTTC
V: TRBV2; D: NA; J: TRBJ2-7; size: few; CDR3: CASSGRGTAYEQYF; DNA: TGTGCCAGCAGTGGTCGCGGGACGGCCTACGAGCAGTACTTC
V: TRBV9; D: TRBD2; J: TRBJ2-5; size: few; CDR3: CASSVSGGDFETQYF; DNA: TGTGCCAGCAGCGTGAGCGGGGGGGATTTCGAGACCCAGTACTTC
V: TRBV27; D: TRBD2; J: TRBJ2-5; size: NA; CDR3: CASGAGRWETQYF; DNA: TGTGCCAGCGGAGCGGGGAGGTGGGAGACCCAGTACTTC
V: TRBV4-3; D: TRBD1; J: TRBJ1-1; size: NA; CDR3: CASSQVTGEAEAFF; DNA: TGCGCCAGCAGCCAAGTCACAGGGGAGGCTGAAGCTTTCTTT
V: TRBV4-3; D: NA; J: TRBJ2-7; size: few; CDR3: CASSQEFGYYEQYF; DNA: TGCGCCAGCAGCCAAGAGTTCGGTTACTACGAGCAGTACTTC
V: TRBV9; D: TRBD2; J: TRBJ2-3; size: once; CDR3: CASSVVAGGTDTQYF; DNA: TGTGCCAGCAGCGTAGTGGCGGGAGGTACAGATACGCAGTATTTT
V: TRBV27; D: TRBD2; J: TRBJ2-3; size: few; CDR3: CASSLSREVPHTQYF; DNA: TGTGCCAGCAGTTTATCCCGGGAGGTACCGCATACGCAGTATTTT
V: TRBV4-3; D: NA; J: TRBJ2-3; size: few; CDR3: CASSQESGRDTQYF; DNA: TGCGCCAGCAGCCAAGAATCGGGTCGAGATACGCAGTATTTT
V: TRBV4-1; D: NA; J: TRBJ2-7; size: few; CDR3: CASSRQGLPPTYEQYF; DNA: TGCGCCAGCAGTCGACAGGGACTTCCCCCTACCTACGAGCAGTACTTC
V: TRBV9; D: TRBD2; J: TRBJ2-3; size: few; CDR3: CASSVASGRVGTDTQYF; DNA: TGTGCCAGCAGCGTAGCTAGCGGGAGGGTCGGCACAGATACGCAGTATTTT
V: TRBV5-4; D: TRBD2; J: TRBJ2-1; size: few; CDR3: CASSPSGGAKRYNEQFF; DNA: TGTGCCAGCAGCCCGAGCGGGGGGGCTAAAAGGTACAATGAGCAGTTCTTC
V: TRBV30; D: TRBD2; J: TRBJ2-7; size: few; CDR3: CAWDKGLVRPEQYF; DNA: TGTGCCTGGGACAAAGGACTAGTGAGGCCCGAGCAGTACTTC
V: TRBV27; D: NA; J: TRBJ2-7; size: NA; CDR3: CASSLVGGSYEQYF; DNA: TGTGCCAGCAGTTTAGTCGGGGGCTCCTACGAGCAGTACTTC
V: TRBV10-3; D: NA; J: TRBJ2-7; size: few; CDR3: CAISASPSAREPYEQYF; DNA: TGTGCCATCAGTGCTTCCCCCAGTGCCAGGGAACCTTACGAGCAGTACTTC
V: TRBV27; D: TRBD1; J: TRBJ1-5; size: NA; CDR3: CASSLGTGNQPQHF; DNA: TGTGCCAGCAGTTTAGGGACAGGGAATCAGCCCCAGCATTTT
V: TRBV7-2; D: TRBD1; J: TRBJ2-6; size: few; CDR3: CASSTWTGSGANVLTF; DNA: TGTGCCAGCAGCACGTGGACAGGGTCTGGGGCCAACGTCCTGACTTTC
V: TRBV15; D: TRBD1; J: TRBJ2-6; size: few; CDR3: CATSRKRAGTANVLTF; DNA: TGTGCCACCAGCCGAAAGCGAGCCGGGACAGCTAACGTCCTGACTTTC
V: TRBV2; D: TRBD1; J: TRBJ2-7; size: NA; CDR3: CASRRQGRGEQYF; DNA: TGTGCCAGCAGGAGACAGGGTAGGGGCGAGCAGTACTTC
V: TRBV6-5; D: NA; J: TRBJ2-7; size: NA; CDR3: CASSYAGLSYEQYF; DNA: TGTGCCAGCAGTTACGCGGGGCTATCCTACGAGCAGTACTTC
V: TRBV2; D: TRBD2; J: TRBJ2-5; size: NA; CDR3: CASSAGLAGGQETQYF; DNA: TGTGCCAGCAGCGCCGGACTAGCGGGAGGACAAGAGACCCAGTACTTC